This passage covers 18 T cell receptor beta chains from one sample sequenced in a study of beta chain features in type 1 diabetes. Expressed TCRB transcripts were sequenced after all isolated RNA was converted to cDNA. Only in-frame clones appear in the TCRdb table, and some are missing; sequencing was by immunoSEQ multiplex PCR. There are 110,000 to 150,000 clones in the sample; roughly 9.7% occur only once, and about 0.6% lies in the top ten. Sequenced input: central memory CD4+ T cells from blood. The source is a middle-aged woman in good health.

This clone was seen more than once but under ten times. The chain uses TRBV11-2 and TRBJ2-2, with D perhaps TRBD1 (6 bases). Germline CDR1 reads SGHAT; CDR2 reads FQNNGV. CDR3 length equals 15 residues. V was cut by 6 bases and J by 7 bases, with 18 bases left in between. CDR3 loop: CASRGTGTNLGELFF. Here the CDR3 DNA reads TGTGCCAGCAGGGGGACCGGGACAAATCTCGGGGAGCTGTTTTTT.

This clone showed up just a few times. The chain has TRBV11-2 and TRBJ1-5; TRBD1 matches at 11 bases. The trim removed 5 bases at V and 8 bases at J, leaving 5 bases unmatched. This CDR3 has 14 amino acids. Germline lookup yields CDR1 SGHAT and CDR2 FQNNGV. CDR3 region: CASSEGQGGKPQHF. The CDR3 DNA reads TGTGCCAGCAGCGAGGGACAGGGGGGAAAGCCCCAGCATTTT.

The chain recombines TRBV9 with TRBJ1-2, with 7 bases matching TRBD1. CDR1 and CDR2 (germline): SGDLS, YYNGEE. The V and J ends lost 1 base and 0 bases, in that order; junction bases with no gene match: 6. The CDR3 is made up of 16 amino acids. The CDR3 nucleotides read TGTGCCAGCAGCGTACTCGGGACAGCCTCTAACTATGGCTACACCTTC. Translation gives CASSVLGTASNYGYTF.

The rearrangement links TRBV4-2 to TRBJ1-5, with 8 positions matching TRBD1. CDR3 length equals 14 residues. CDR1 and CDR2 from the germline V gene are LGHNA and YNFKEQ. The V gene end was trimmed by 0 bases and the J gene end by 10 bases; junction bases not matched to a gene: 5. The CDR3 DNA follows: TGTGCCAGCAGCCAAGAACAGGGGGTGGATCCCCAGCATTTT. Encoded protein: CASSQEQGVDPQHF.

As concerns this clone: This same CDR3 is encoded by further DNA sequences in the sample. The V call is TRBV4-3, the J call TRBJ1-6, with 7 bases lining up with TRBD1. The CDR3 length is 14 residues. The J segment lost 6 bases and the V segment lost 2 bases, leaving 1 base of the junction unmatched. CDR1 and CDR2 (germline): LGHNA, YSLEER. CDR3 loop: CASSQWDSNSPLHF. The CDR3 nucleotides are TGCGCCAGCAGCCAATGGGACAGTAATTCACCCCTCCACTTT.

CDR3 nucleotides: TGTGCCAGTAGTATAGTAAGGGGGCTCGGATTAGAGACCCAGTACTTC. Translated, it gives CASSIVRGLGLETQYF. This chain joins TRBV19 and TRBJ2-5; 7 bases are shared with TRBD1. Looked up from germline, CDR1 is LNHDA and CDR2 is SQIVND (reference sequence). This CDR3 region has 16 residues. V lost 1 base and J lost 4; bases outside the gene matches: 9.

Only a few counts were recorded for this clone. The rearrangement links TRBV27 to TRBJ2-1, with TRBD1 matching over 7 bases. The CDR3 has 14 residues. Germline V lookup: CDR1 MNHEY, CDR2 SMNVEV (reference sequence). The V and J ends lost 7 bases and 4 bases, in that order; junction bases with no gene match: 7. The CDR3 loop reads CASTSGQYYNEQFF. In nucleotides, the CDR3 is TGTGCCAGCACCTCGGGACAGTATTACAATGAGCAGTTCTTC.

V gene TRBV25-1 combines with J gene TRBJ2-7; 7 nucleotides line up with TRBD1. V lost 6 bases to trimming and J lost 5 bases; unmatched junction nucleotides: 7. CDR3 length equals 13 residues. Germline CDR1 and CDR2: MGHDK and SYGVNS. CDR3 coding DNA: TGTGCCAGCAGCCGATCAGGGGGAAACGAGCAGTACTTC. Translating it yields CASSRSGGNEQYF.

As regards this clone: Other DNA sequences from this sample encode an identical CDR3 as well. The rearrangement joins TRBV5-1 to TRBJ1-5; 8 nucleotides match TRBD1. The CDR3 is made up of 15 amino acids. CDR1 is SGHRS, CDR2 YFSETQ, per germline. J was trimmed by 4 bases and V by 0 bases; bases with no gene match: 3. The CDR3 DNA follows: TGCGCCAGCAGCTTGGGCCAGGGGGCGAATCAGCCCCAGCATTTT. This gives the protein CASSLGQGANQPQHF.

This clone was seen only a few times. This sequence joins TRBV5-4 and TRBJ2-3; a possible D gene is TRBD2 (5 bases). Trimming stripped 4 bases from V and 0 bases from J, with 15 bases between. Germline V gene data show CDR1 as SGHNT and CDR2 as YYREEE (reference sequence). The CDR3 covers 16 residues. The CDR3 sequence: CASSPSSRTSTDTQYF. CDR3 sequence (DNA): TGTGCCAGCAGCCCATCCTCCAGGACTAGCACAGATACGCAGTATTTT.

J is TRBJ2-5 and V is TRBV6-6; TRBD1 might be the D (5 bases). This CDR3 region has 15 residues. From germline, CDR1 is MNHNY and CDR2 SVGAGI (reference sequence). V was pared by 5 bases and J by 1 base, with 14 bases between. The CDR3 DNA reads TGTGCCAGCAGTACGCCGACAGTCCTCCAAGAGACCCAGTACTTC. Its protein is CASSTPTVLQETQYF.

This clone has at least ten counts. The gene calls are TRBV19 and TRBJ1-2, with unresolved D. The CDR3 consists of 12 residues. Germline V gene lookup returns CDR1 LNHDA and CDR2 SQIVND (reference sequence). The ends were cut back, 7 bases at V and 6 bases at J, with 12 bases in the middle. The CDR3 bases are TGTGCCAGTAATCCAGAGGATGATGGCTACACCTTC. It translates to CASNPEDDGYTF.

The gene calls are TRBV5-1 and TRBJ2-5; no clear D gene. This CDR3 spans 14 amino acids. Germline loops: CDR1 SGHRS, CDR2 YFSETQ. Trimming took off 0 bases at V and 5 bases at J, with 11 bases between the two ends. The CDR3 region is CASSLGGTRETQYF. DNA of the CDR3: TGCGCCAGCAGCTTGGGAGGCACTCGGGAGACCCAGTACTTC.

V and J are TRBV2 and TRBJ2-2; 10 positions match TRBD1. Germline values: CDR1 SNHLY, CDR2 FYNNEI. V was pared by 6 bases and J by 4 bases, with 5 bases of the junction left unmatched. The CDR3 consists of 15 residues. The CDR3 sequence is CASSTGQGLTGELFF. The CDR3 DNA reads TGTGCCAGCAGCACGGGACAGGGGCTCACCGGGGAGCTGTTTTTT.

Only a few counts were recorded for this clone. V and J are TRBV9 and TRBJ1-5, with 9 bases fitting TRBD1. CDR1 and CDR2 from the germline V gene are SGDLS and YYNGEE. Losses at the gene ends were 3 bases for V and 1 base for J; bases not matched to a gene: 2. The CDR3 consists of 15 residues. The CDR3: CASSAQGASNQPQHF. In DNA form, the CDR3 reads TGTGCCAGCAGCGCACAGGGGGCAAGCAATCAGCCCCAGCATTTT. The variable domain in full, completed from reference TRBV9 and TRBJ1-5, reads DSGVTQTPKHLITATGQRVTLRCSPRSGDLSVYWYQQSLDQGLQFLIQYYNGEERAKGNILERFSAQQFPDLHSELNLSSLELGDSALYFCASSAQGASNQPQHFGDGTRLSIL.

As for this clone: One junction end disagrees with the germline gene, perhaps due to a read error. The V gene is TRBV10-3, the J gene TRBJ2-5; TRBD2 is a possible D gene (6 bases). Looked up from germline, CDR1 is ENHRY and CDR2 is SYGVKD. The CDR3 runs to 13 residues. CDR3 loop: CASSLAEQETQYF. The CDR3 region has the DNA TGTGCCAGCAGTTTAGCGGAACAAGAGACCCAGTACTTC.

CDR3 nucleotide sequence: TGTGCCAGCAGCTTGGGGCAGGGTTCTAATGAAAAACTGTTTTTT. Its protein is CASSLGQGSNEKLFF. This chain uses TRBV5-8 with TRBJ1-4; maybe TRBD1 (5 bases). CDR1 is SGHTS and CDR2 is YDEGEE in the germline V gene. The CDR3 is 15 residues long. V was clipped by 0 bases and J by 3 bases, with 9 bases between them.

This clone was recorded a few times. The CDR3 nucleotides read TGCGCCAGCAGTGATGACAGGGTAGAAGCTGAAGCTTTCTTT. Translated: CASSDDRVEAEAFF. J is TRBJ1-1 and V is TRBV10-1, with 7 bases lining up with TRBD1. Germline V gene sequence: CDR1 WNHNN, CDR2 SYGVQD (reference sequence). V shed 3 bases, J shed 6 bases, and the junction held 7 bases outside the gene matches. This CDR3 has 14 amino acids.